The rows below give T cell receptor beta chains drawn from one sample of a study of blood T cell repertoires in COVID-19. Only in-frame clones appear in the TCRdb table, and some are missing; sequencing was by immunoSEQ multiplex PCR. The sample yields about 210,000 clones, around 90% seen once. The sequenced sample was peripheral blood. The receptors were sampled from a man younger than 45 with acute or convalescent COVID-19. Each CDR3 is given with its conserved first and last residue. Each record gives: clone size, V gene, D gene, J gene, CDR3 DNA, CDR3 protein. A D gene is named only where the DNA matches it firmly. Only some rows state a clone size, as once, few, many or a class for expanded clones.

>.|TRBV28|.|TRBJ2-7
TGTGCCAGCAGTTCTAACTATGGGTGGGAGCAGTACTTC
CASSSNYGWEQYF
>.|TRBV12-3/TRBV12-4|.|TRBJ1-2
TGTGCCAGCAGTTTTACACCCGACTATGGCTACACCTTC
CASSFTPDYGYTF
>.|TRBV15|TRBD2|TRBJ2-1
TGTGCCACCAGCCGCGGGAGACACTACAATGAGCAGTTCTTC
CATSRGRHYNEQFF
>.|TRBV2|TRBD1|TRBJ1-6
TGTGCCAGCAAAAGGACAGGGTATAGTTCACCCCTCCACTTT
CASKRTGYSSPLHF
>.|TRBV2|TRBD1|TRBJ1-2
TGTGCCAGCAGTGAAGCCCGGGCAGGGGGCGAAGGCTACACCTTC
CASSEARAGGEGYTF
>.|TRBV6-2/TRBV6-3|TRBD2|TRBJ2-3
TGTGCCAGCAGTCGGACTAGCGGGAGGGCAGATACGCAGTATTTT
CASSRTSGRADTQYF
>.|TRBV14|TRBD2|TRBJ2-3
TGTGCCAGCAGCCAATTTAGCGGGAGGGCCTCGCATACGCAGTATTTT
CASSQFSGRASHTQYF
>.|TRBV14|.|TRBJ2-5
TGTGCCAGCAGCTCGAGGGAAGAGACCCAGTACTTC
CASSSREETQYF
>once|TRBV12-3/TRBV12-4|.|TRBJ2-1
TGTGCCAGCAGTTCGGGACTTTACAATGAGCAGTTCTTC
CASSSGLYNEQFF
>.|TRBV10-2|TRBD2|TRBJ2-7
TGCGCCAGCGGCCAGGGGGTTCTAGCGGGAGTTCTCTCCTACGAGCAGTACTTC
CASGQGVLAGVLSYEQYF
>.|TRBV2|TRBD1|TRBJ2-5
TGTGCCAGCCTACGGGACAGTCCCGAGGAGACCCAGTACTTC
CASLRDSPEETQYF
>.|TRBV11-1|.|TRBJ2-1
TGTGCCAGCAGCTTAGCTGCTAGTCAAAATGAGCAGTTCTTC
CASSLAASQNEQFF
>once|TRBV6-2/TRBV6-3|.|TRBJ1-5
TGTGCCAGCAGTTACGGGTCAGGACCCCAGCATTTT
CASSYGSGPQHF
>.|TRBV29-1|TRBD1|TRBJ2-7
TGCAGCGTTGAAGGGCAGGGGGCCAACGAGCAGTACTTC
CSVEGQGANEQYF
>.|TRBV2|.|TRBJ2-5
TGTGCCAGCAGCCGGCAGGCCCGATTAGGTCGAGAGACCCAGTACTTC
CASSRQARLGRETQYF
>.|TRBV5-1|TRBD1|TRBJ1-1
TGCGCCAGCAGCTTGGGGGACAGGGGAGCTTTCTTT
CASSLGDRGAFF
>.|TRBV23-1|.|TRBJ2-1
TGCGCCAGCAGAACGACGGACACTAATGAGCAGTTCTTC
CASRTTDTNEQFF
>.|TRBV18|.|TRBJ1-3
TGTGCCAGCTCACCCGACACTTTTGGAAACACCATATATTTT
CASSPDTFGNTIYF
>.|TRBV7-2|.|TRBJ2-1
TGTGCCAGCAGCTTAGGGAGCGCCCGCTACAATGAGCAGTTCTTC
CASSLGSARYNEQFF
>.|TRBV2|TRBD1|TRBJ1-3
TGTGCCAGCGCGAGACCGGGACAGGGAAACACCATATATTTT
CASARPGQGNTIYF
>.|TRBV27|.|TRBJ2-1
TGTGCCAGCAGTGAACGGGAGAGGGGTTCCTACAATGAGCAGTTCTTC
CASSERERGSYNEQFF
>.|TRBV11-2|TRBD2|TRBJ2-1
TGTGCCAGCAGCTCCAAAGGACTAGCGGGCTCCTACAATGAGCAGTTCTTC
CASSSKGLAGSYNEQFF
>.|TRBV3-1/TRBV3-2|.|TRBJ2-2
TGTGCCAGCAGCCAAGTTCCTGAGGGGGCCGGGGAGCTGTTTTTT
CASSQVPEGAGELFF
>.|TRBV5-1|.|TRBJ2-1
TGCGCCAGCAGCCTACCCCGGGTAAGCTCCTACAATGAGCAGTTCTTC
CASSLPRVSSYNEQFF
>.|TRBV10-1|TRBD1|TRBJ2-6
TGCGCCAGCAGTGAGGGCAGGGGGCGAGCTGGGGCCAACGTCCTGACTTTC
CASSEGRGRAGANVLTF
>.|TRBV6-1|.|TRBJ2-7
TGTGCCAGCAGTGAAAGGAGACAGGTTTGGTACGAGCAGTACTTC
CASSERRQVWYEQYF
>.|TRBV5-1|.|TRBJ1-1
TGCGCCAGCAGCTTAGGGGGATCCACTGAAGCTTTCTTT
CASSLGGSTEAFF
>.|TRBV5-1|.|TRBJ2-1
TGCGCCAGCAGCGTCGGACAGAACAATGAGCAGTTCTTC
CASSVGQNNEQFF
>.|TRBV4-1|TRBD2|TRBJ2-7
TGCGCCAGCAGCTCAACGCTAGCGGGAGGGCCGGGAGAGCAGTACTTC
CASSSTLAGGPGEQYF
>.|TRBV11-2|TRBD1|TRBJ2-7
TGTGCCAGCAGCCTCACCAGCCGGGACAGATATCCCTACGAGCAGTACTTC
CASSLTSRDRYPYEQYF
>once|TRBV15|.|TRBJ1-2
TGTGCCACCAGCAGAGTCGGGGGGACCTATGGCTACACCTTC
CATSRVGGTYGYTF
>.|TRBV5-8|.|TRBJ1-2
TGTGCCAGCGGGGCGGGGCGGATCGTCTACACCTTC
CASGAGRIVYTF
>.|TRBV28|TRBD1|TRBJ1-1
TGTGCCAGAAACTCCCAGGGGGCACGGGACACTGAAGCTTTCTTT
CARNSQGARDTEAFF
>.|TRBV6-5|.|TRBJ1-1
TGTGCCAGCACTCGGTTTTCGAGGAACACTGAAGCTTTCTTT
CASTRFSRNTEAFF
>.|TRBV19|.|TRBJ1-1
TGTGCCAGTAGTATAGGAGGGGGGAGGGCTGAAGCTTTCTTT
CASSIGGGRAEAFF
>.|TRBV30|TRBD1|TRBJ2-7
TGTGCCTGGAGGGGAACTCGGACAGGGGATTTGTACGAGCAGTACTTC
CAWRGTRTGDLYEQYF
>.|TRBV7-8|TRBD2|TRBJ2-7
TGTGCCAGCAGCTTTGGGGAGGGGAGTAGGGTATACGAGCAGTACTTC
CASSFGEGSRVYEQYF
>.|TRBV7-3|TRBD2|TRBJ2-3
TGTGCCAGCAGCCCTAGCGGGACAGATACGCAGTATTTT
CASSPSGTDTQYF
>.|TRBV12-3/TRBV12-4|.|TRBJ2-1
TGTGCCAGCAGTTTATTATATGAGCAGTTCTTC
CASSLLYEQFF
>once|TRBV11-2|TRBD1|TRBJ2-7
TGTGCCAGCAGCCCCCACAGGGGCGAGCAGTACTTC
CASSPHRGEQYF
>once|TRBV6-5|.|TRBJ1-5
TGTGCCAGCAGTTACTCCGGGGGGAATCAGCCCCAGCATTTT
CASSYSGGNQPQHF
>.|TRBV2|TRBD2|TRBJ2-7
TGTGCCAGCAGTGAGTCGCTAGCGGGAGGGCGGGACGAGCAGTACTTC
CASSESLAGGRDEQYF
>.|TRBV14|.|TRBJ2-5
TGTGCCAGCAGCCAAGACGACAGAGAGACCCAGTACTTC
CASSQDDRETQYF
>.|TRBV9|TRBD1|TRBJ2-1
TGTGCCAGCAGCGTAGGGCCAGGGGGCATCTATGAGCAGTTCTTC
CASSVGPGGIYEQFF
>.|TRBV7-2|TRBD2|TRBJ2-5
TGTGCCAGCAGCAAAGCGGGACTAGAGTATGAGACCCAGTACTTC
CASSKAGLEYETQYF
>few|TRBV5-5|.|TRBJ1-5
TGTGCCAGCAGCTTGGCCGGAGGGTTAGGTCAGCCCCAGCATTTT
CASSLAGGLGQPQHF
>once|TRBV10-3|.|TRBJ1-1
TGTGCCATCAGTGAGTGGGTTGGGGAGGCCCTATTGAACACTGAAGCTTTCTTT
CAISEWVGEALLNTEAFF
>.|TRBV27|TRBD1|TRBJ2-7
TGTGCCAGCAGTCCCAACGGACAGGGTTGGGTAACCTACGAGCAGTACTTC
CASSPNGQGWVTYEQYF
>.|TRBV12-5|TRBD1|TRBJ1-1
TGTGCTAGTGGTCCGCCTTCACAGGGGGGGAATGAAGCTTTCTTT
CASGPPSQGGNEAFF
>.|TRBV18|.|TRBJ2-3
TGTGCCAGCTCACCAACAAGAACCAAGCAGTATTTT
CASSPTRTKQYF
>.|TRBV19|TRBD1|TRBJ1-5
TGTGCCAGTAGTCAGGGGGCGCGAGGCAATCAGCCCCAGCATTTT
CASSQGARGNQPQHF
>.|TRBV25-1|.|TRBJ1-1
TGTGCCAGCTGCCCTAGGACATCTGCTGAAGCTTTCTTT
CASCPRTSAEAFF